What follows are 32 T cell receptor beta chains derived from one specimen sequenced in a study of cytomegalovirus exposure and HLA in healthy donors. Primers included in the PCR were 60 Vbeta and 13 Jbeta primers. Here immunoSEQ multiplex PCR was the method, and the copy in TCRdb shows in-frame clones only, minus some. The sample holds about 200,000 clones, 60% to 85% seen once. The sequencing sample was made of PBMCs. These receptors originate from a middle-aged man in good health and CMV-seronegative.

This chain joins TRBV7-2 and TRBJ2-7; 8 bases are shared with TRBD1. This CDR3 contains 16 residues. V lost 3 bases and J lost 3; bases outside the gene matches: 10. CDR1 is SGHTA and CDR2 is FQGNSA in the germline V gene. The CDR3 loop is CASSFAPGTGLYEQYF. CDR3 in DNA: TGTGCCAGCAGCTTTGCACCCGGGACAGGCCTCTACGAGCAGTACTTC.

The chain uses TRBV5-4 and TRBJ2-7; 7 nucleotides line up with TRBD1. V was pared by 4 bases and J by 2 bases, with 6 bases of the junction left unmatched. The CDR3 has 14 amino acids. Per the germline V gene, CDR1 is SGHNT and CDR2 is YYREEE (reference sequence). The CDR3 DNA is TGTGCCAGCAGCGTCACGGGACAGCCCTACGAGCAGTACTTC. Protein: CASSVTGQPYEQYF.

This clone was detected only a few times. The rearrangement links TRBV25-1 to TRBJ2-1, with 9 bases identical to TRBD2. The CDR3 length is 16 residues. The germline CDR1 and CDR2 sequences are MGHDK and SYGVNS. J lost 2 bases, V lost 3 bases, and 5 bases had no gene match. DNA for the CDR3: TGTGCCAGCAGTGATCAGCGGGGGGATACCTACAATGAGCAGTTCTTC. Its translation is CASSDQRGDTYNEQFF.

J is TRBJ2-3 and V is TRBV7-2, with 15 bases fitting TRBD2. Germline V gene sequence: CDR1 SGHTA, CDR2 FQGNSA. V shed 1 base, J shed 5 bases, and the junction held 4 bases outside the gene matches. The CDR3 consists of 17 residues. The DNA for the CDR3 is TGTGCCAGCAGCTTAGGGACTAGCGGGGGGGCGGGAGATACGCAGTATTTT. It encodes CASSLGTSGGAGDTQYF.

The chain combines TRBV10-3 with TRBJ1-4; D is ambiguous. Per germline, CDR1 ENHRY and CDR2 SYGVKD. With 11 bases removed from V and 6 bases from J, the gap between germline ends came to 19 bases. This CDR3 has 14 residues. In nucleotides, the CDR3 is TGTGCCTCGTCTCGGGCGGGGAGCGATGAAAAACTGTTTTTT. Its translation is CASSRAGSDEKLFF.

This clone appeared once. The chain combines TRBV4-1 with TRBJ2-5; a possible D gene is TRBD2 (6 bases). The length of the CDR3 is 13 residues. V lost 4 bases and J lost 1, with 7 bases in between. Germline-derived CDR1 and CDR2 are MGHRA and YSYEKL. This chain's CDR3 is CASSPLAQETQYF. The CDR3 coding sequence is TGCGCCAGCAGCCCACTAGCCCAAGAGACCCAGTACTTC.

The V call is TRBV5-1, the J call TRBJ1-4, with TRBD1 as a possible D gene (6 bases). The CDR3 length is 12 residues. V was pared by 0 bases and J by 11 bases, with 8 bases between. The V gene's germline CDR1 is SGHRS and CDR2 YFSETQ. CDR3 in amino acids: CASSLDRVKLFF. In nucleotides, the CDR3 is TGCGCCAGCAGCTTGGACAGGGTCAAACTGTTTTTT.

The sample holds a few counts of this clone. The V gene is TRBV19, the J gene TRBJ2-1; 9 nucleotides match TRBD2. The CDR3 length is 17 residues. The J segment lost 0 bases and the V segment lost 8 bases, leaving 11 bases of the junction unmatched. Germline V gene lookup returns CDR1 LNHDA and CDR2 SQIVND (reference sequence). DNA for the CDR3: TGTGCCAGTCGCCGGCTAGCGGGAAGAAACTCCTACAATGAGCAGTTCTTC. Amino acid sequence: CASRRLAGRNSYNEQFF.

J is TRBJ1-2 and V is TRBV7-9; 9 positions match TRBD1. V lost 4 bases to trimming and J lost 6 bases; unmatched junction nucleotides: 6. Germline V gene data show CDR1 as SEHNR and CDR2 as FQNEAQ (reference sequence). The CDR3 runs 14 residues. The CDR3 bases are TGTGCCAGCAGCTCCGGGGACAGGGATGATGGCTACACCTTC. This encodes CASSSGDRDDGYTF.

On this clone itself: An end of the junction does not agree with germline; a read error may underlie this. The chain carries TRBV6-4 and TRBJ2-3; 7 nucleotides match TRBD1. There are 14 residues in the CDR3. The germline gives CDR1 MRHNA, CDR2 SNTAGT. CDR3 in amino acids: CASSDFTGADTQYF. The CDR3 DNA reads as TGTGCCAGCAGCGACTTCACAGGGGCAGATACGCAGTATTTT.

A single count supports this clone. The chain links TRBV5-6 to TRBJ1-2; D gene uncertain. Germline V gives CDR1 SGHDT, CDR2 YYEEEE. The CDR3 is 14 residues long. V lost 2 bases and J lost 8, with 16 bases in between. CDR3 region: CASSFLTRKEGYTF. The DNA of the CDR3 is TGTGCCAGCAGCTTTCTCACACGAAAGGAGGGCTACACCTTC. The whole variable domain, remainder taken from reference TRBV5-6 and TRBJ1-2, is DAGVTQSPTHLIKTRGQQVTLRCSPKSGHDTVSWYQQALGQGPQFIFQYYEEEERQRGNFPDRFSGHQFPNYSSELNVNALLLGDSALYLCASSFLTRKEGYTFGSGTRLTVV.

DNA of the CDR3: TGTGCCAGCTCACCACCGAGCGGAATGAACACTGAAGCTTTCTTT. This translates into CASSPPSGMNTEAFF. The chain combines TRBV18 with TRBJ1-1; D unresolved. Trimming took off 0 bases at V and 0 bases at J, with 8 bases between the two ends. The CDR3 is 15 amino acids. Germline V gene data show CDR1 as KGHSH and CDR2 as LQKENI.

This clone was observed a handful of times. The chain combines TRBV19 with TRBJ2-7, with 9 nucleotides matching TRBD1. The germline V gene has CDR1 LNHDA and CDR2 SQIVND (reference sequence). J was trimmed by 2 bases and V by 4 bases; bases with no gene match: 3. The CDR3 sequence is 14 residues long. This CDR3 is CASSKGQGTYEQYF. As DNA, the CDR3 is TGTGCCAGTAGTAAAGGACAGGGGACCTACGAGCAGTACTTC.

The genes are TRBV7-2 and TRBJ2-7, with 12 bases aligning to TRBD1. CDR1 and CDR2 from the germline V gene are SGHTA and FQGNSA. The V segment lost 4 bases and the J segment 7 bases; nucleotides outside the gene matches: 2. The CDR3 has 13 amino acids. This CDR3 is CASSWDRGQEQYF. The CDR3 region has the DNA TGTGCCAGCAGCTGGGACAGGGGGCAGGAGCAGTACTTC. The entire variable domain, with the rest obtained from reference TRBV7-2 and TRBJ2-7, is as follows: GAGVSQSPSNKVTEKGKDVELRCDPISGHTALYWYRQSLGQGLEFLIYFQGNSAPDKSGLPSDRFSAERTGGSVSTLTIQRTQQEDSAVYLCASSWDRGQEQYFGPGTRLTVT.

V gene TRBV30 combines with J gene TRBJ2-1, with unresolved D. V lost 0 bases and J 0 bases, leaving 12 bases between the germline ends. The CDR3 loop spans 16 amino acids. From germline, CDR1 is GTSNPN and CDR2 SVGIG (reference sequence). In DNA, the CDR3 is TGTGCCTGGAGTGTAGAGTATTGGAGCTCCTACAATGAGCAGTTCTTC. Protein: CAWSVEYWSSYNEQFF.

V is TRBV9 and J is TRBJ2-7, with a possible D match to TRBD2 (6 bases). The CDR3 has 13 residues. CDR1 SGDLS and CDR2 YYNGEE come from the germline V gene. V lost 0 bases and J 5 bases, leaving 9 bases between the germline ends. CDR3 in amino acids: CASSVGGLNEQYF. The CDR3 DNA follows: TGTGCCAGCAGCGTAGGGGGACTTAACGAGCAGTACTTC.

J is TRBJ2-1 and V is TRBV7-2; 8 nucleotides agree with TRBD1. Trimming took 4 bases from V and 7 from J; bases not matched to a gene: 15. Germline V gene data show CDR1 as SGHTA and CDR2 as FQGNSA. This CDR3 comprises 17 residues. The CDR3 DNA sequence: TGTGCCAGCAGCTCCCACCCAGGGGGCAAGGTTCGGAATGAGCAGTTCTTC. Its translation is CASSSHPGGKVRNEQFF.

Only a few counts were recorded for this clone. The chain carries TRBV7-6 and TRBJ2-7; 10 bases fit TRBD2. The CDR3 runs 15 residues. CDR1 and CDR2 from the germline V gene are SGHVS and FNYEAQ. V dropped 5 bases and J dropped 6; count of bases not matched to a gene: 10. Here the CDR3 DNA reads TGTGCCAGCAGCGCAGGACTAGCGGAGACAACCGAGCAGTACTTC. Translated: CASSAGLAETTEQYF.

This chain uses TRBV7-2 with TRBJ1-2; D may be TRBD1 (6 bases). There are 15 residues in the CDR3. Trimming took off 1 base at V and 0 bases at J, with 9 bases between the two ends. CDR1 and CDR2 from the germline V gene are SGHTA and FQGNSA. The CDR3: CASSLGTVANYGYTF. CDR3 coding DNA: TGTGCCAGCAGCTTAGGGACAGTAGCTAACTATGGCTACACCTTC.

The V call is TRBV19, the J call TRBJ2-1; 16 bases are a match to TRBD2. The trim removed 1 base at V and 12 bases at J, leaving 6 bases unmatched. The CDR3 contains 16 residues. Germline CDR1 and CDR2: LNHDA and SQIVND (reference sequence). The CDR3 bases are TGTGCCAGTAGTATAGGGGGGACTAGCGGGAGGGGGGTGCAGTTCTTC. This gives the protein CASSIGGTSGRGVQFF.

This chain connects TRBV5-4 to TRBJ1-6, with D uncertain. The CDR3 is made up of 12 amino acids. Germline V gene lookup returns CDR1 SGHNT and CDR2 YYREEE (reference sequence). Trimming removed 7 bases at V and 11 bases at J, with 13 bases between. This CDR3 reads CASGRAQAPLHF. The CDR3 nucleotides are TGTGCCAGCGGGAGGGCGCAGGCACCCCTCCACTTT.

V and J are TRBV19 and TRBJ2-3; a weak D match, TRBD2 (6 bases). Germline CDR1 reads LNHDA; CDR2 reads SQIVND (reference sequence). V was pared by 5 bases and J by 6 bases, with 15 bases between. This CDR3 has 14 residues. Written as DNA, the CDR3 is TGTGCCAGTAGTGCATTCGGGGGTGTGGATACGCAGTATTTT. Translation gives CASSAFGGVDTQYF.

J is TRBJ2-1 and V is TRBV11-2; TRBD1 matches 7 bases. Trimming at V came to 1 base and at J to 4 bases, leaving 4 bases not matched to a gene. This CDR3 spans 15 amino acids. Germline V CDR1 and CDR2: SGHAT, FQNNGV. Here the CDR3 DNA reads TGTGCCAGCAGCTTAGGGACAGGTAGGTACAATGAGCAGTTCTTC. This gives the protein CASSLGTGRYNEQFF.

The rearrangement links TRBV2 to TRBJ1-2; possible D gene TRBD1, 5 bases. Germline values: CDR1 SNHLY, CDR2 FYNNEI. The CDR3 consists of 15 residues. V was trimmed by 1 base and J by 3 bases, leaving 12 bases between them. The CDR3 bases are TGTGCCAGCAGTGAAGGGGGCCGAACTTACTATGGCTACACCTTC. Translating it yields CASSEGGRTYYGYTF.

This rearrangement joins TRBV5-6 to TRBJ1-6; no clear D gene. V lost 0 bases and J 10 bases, leaving 14 bases between the germline ends. The CDR3 extends over 15 amino acids. CDR1 and CDR2 from the germline V gene are SGHDT and YYEEEE. In DNA, the CDR3 is TGTGCCAGCAGCTTGGCCGGTGGGGAGGGCTCACCCCTCCACTTT. This gives the protein CASSLAGGEGSPLHF.

The V call is TRBV20-1, the J call TRBJ1-4; possible D gene TRBD1, 5 bases. The V gene's germline CDR1 is DFQATT and CDR2 SNEGSKA (reference sequence). The CDR3 runs to 11 residues. Trimming stripped 5 bases from V and 10 bases from J, with 11 bases between. In nucleotides, the CDR3 is TGCAGTGCTGATGGGAGGGGAAAACTGTTTTTT. Translation: CSADGRGKLFF.

Note on this clone: Other DNA variants within this sample encode the same CDR3. The chain links TRBV27 to TRBJ2-7, with a possible D match to TRBD2 (6 bases). Trimming took off 3 bases at V and 4 bases at J, with 13 bases between the two ends. In germline, CDR1 is MNHEY, CDR2 SMNVEV (reference sequence). The CDR3 consists of 14 residues. DNA of the CDR3: TGTGCCAGCAGTTTCAGTGTGGGAGGTTACGAGCAGTACTTC. The encoded protein is CASSFSVGGYEQYF.

V and J are TRBV7-6 and TRBJ2-3; D not resolved. CDR1 and CDR2 (germline): SGHVS, FNYEAQ. Trimming took off 2 bases at V and 5 bases at J, with 11 bases between the two ends. The CDR3 is 14 residues long. This CDR3 is CASSLSSVLDTQYF. The CDR3 DNA reads TGTGCCAGCAGCTTATCGAGCGTCCTAGATACGCAGTATTTT.

This clone showed up just a few times. The chain combines TRBV11-2 with TRBJ2-5; 14 bases fit TRBD2. CDR3 size: 14 residues. Germline V gives CDR1 SGHAT, CDR2 FQNNGV. V lost 3 bases to trimming and J lost 7 bases; unmatched junction nucleotides: 1. DNA of the CDR3: TGTGCCAGCAGCTTCGGGACTAGCGGGGGGACCCAGTACTTC. This sequence encodes CASSFGTSGGTQYF.

The chain joins TRBV7-9 to TRBJ2-7, with a possible D match to TRBD2 (5 bases). V lost 9 bases and J 6 bases, leaving 15 bases between the germline ends. CDR3 length: 12 residues. Per the germline V gene, CDR1 is SEHNR and CDR2 is FQNEAQ (reference sequence). The CDR3 reads CASNRRGAEQYF. CDR3 coding DNA: TGTGCCAGTAACCGTCGGGGTGCCGAGCAGTACTTC. The variable domain in full, with the rest retrieved from reference TRBV7-9 and TRBJ2-7, is DTGVSQNPRHKITKRGQNVTFRCDPISEHNRLYWYRQTLGQGPEFLTYFQNEAQLEKSRLLSDRFSAERPKGSFSTLEIQRTEQGDSAMYLCASNRRGAEQYFGPGTRLTVT.

The chain links TRBV7-2 to TRBJ2-7; 8 bases map to TRBD1. CDR1 is SGHTA and CDR2 is FQGNSA in the germline V gene. Losses at the gene ends were 2 bases for V and 5 bases for J; bases not matched to a gene: 8. This CDR3 has 15 amino acids. The CDR3 region is CASSLKDRATDEQYF. CDR3 bases: TGTGCCAGCAGCTTAAAGGACAGGGCAACGGACGAGCAGTACTTC.

The chain employs TRBV7-2 and TRBJ2-7; D is perhaps TRBD2 (5 bases). V was cut by 5 bases and J by 1 base, with 9 bases left in between. Germline assignment: CDR1 SGHTA and CDR2 FQGNSA. There are 13 residues in the CDR3. CDR3 nucleotides: TGTGCCAGCAGCCGGACTCGATCCTACGAGCAGTACTTC. This translates into CASSRTRSYEQYF.